Presented here are 28 T cell receptor beta chains from one specimen sequenced in a study of blood T cell repertoires in COVID-19. Assay: immunoSEQ multiplex PCR; the TCRdb copy retains only in-frame clones and omits some. The table includes fewer than 200,000 clones, roughly 70% detected once. Sequencing input: peripheral blood. All receptors come from an elderly woman with acute or convalescent COVID-19.

In its sample, this clone was seen once. This rearrangement joins TRBV15 to TRBJ1-4; 7 nucleotides agree with TRBD1. Germline CDR1 is LNHNV and CDR2 is YYDKDF (reference sequence). The CDR3 has 16 amino acids. With V trimmed by 0 bases and J by 4 bases, 5 bases remained unmatched. The CDR3 loop reads CATSRDPTGVNEKLFF. The DNA for the CDR3 is TGTGCCACCAGCAGAGATCCAACAGGGGTTAATGAAAAACTGTTTTTT.

The chain employs TRBV7-2 and TRBJ1-1, with 7 bases that match TRBD1. The CDR3 length is 19 residues. Germline V gene lookup returns CDR1 SGHTA and CDR2 FQGNSA. V was clipped by 0 bases and J by 6 bases; unmatched bases: 19. CDR3 in DNA: TGTGCCAGCAGCTTAGCTATTAGGAGGGACAGCTCAAAAAACCCTGAAGCTTTCTTT. It yields the protein CASSLAIRRDSSKNPEAFF.

The rearrangement joins TRBV6-5 to TRBJ2-7; 9 bases line up with TRBD2. From germline, CDR1 is MNHEY and CDR2 SVGAGI. V was clipped by 7 bases and J by 2 bases; unmatched bases: 3. The CDR3 spans 13 residues. The CDR3 protein is CASTRGRAYEQYF. CDR3 DNA: TGTGCCAGCACACGCGGGAGGGCCTACGAGCAGTACTTC.

This clone was seen just once. The chain couples TRBV5-1 to TRBJ2-1; D gene ambiguous. Trimming removed 2 bases from V and 0 bases from J, with 9 bases in between. This CDR3 is built from 15 residues. Germline V CDR1 and CDR2: SGHRS, YFSETQ. This CDR3 reads CASSFALSSYNEQFF. DNA of the CDR3: TGCGCCAGCAGCTTCGCGCTGAGCTCCTACAATGAGCAGTTCTTC.

CDR3 DNA: TGTGCCAGCTCCCGTCGACAGGTCGACTTGGGAGGGGACACCATATATTTT. The encoded protein is CASSRRQVDLGGDTIYF. This chain links TRBV18 with TRBJ1-3; tentatively, D is TRBD1 (6 bases). This CDR3 spans 17 amino acids. Germline loops: CDR1 KGHSH, CDR2 LQKENI. The V and J ends lost 6 bases and 8 bases respectively, with 26 bases between them.

This chain connects TRBV10-3 to TRBJ2-7; 7 positions match TRBD2. Trimming at V came to 11 bases and at J to 2 bases, leaving 12 bases not matched to a gene. There are 14 residues in the CDR3. The germline CDR1 and CDR2 sequences are ENHRY and SYGVKD. For the CDR3, the DNA is TGTGCCTCAACCCCGGCGGGAGCCCCCTACGAGCAGTACTTC. Translation gives CASTPAGAPYEQYF.

The chain links TRBV10-1 to TRBJ2-7; TRBD2 aligns across 11 bases. This CDR3 comprises 16 residues. Germline assignment: CDR1 WNHNN and CDR2 SYGVQD (reference sequence). With 3 bases clipped from V and 7 bases from J, the junction kept 11 bases outside the gene matches. The CDR3 DNA reads as TGCGCCAGCAGTGACCAGGGACTAGCGGAGCGGGGGGAGCAGTACTTC. Protein: CASSDQGLAERGEQYF.

This sequence joins TRBV7-2 and TRBJ2-2, with 10 bases fitting TRBD2. Germline CDR1 SGHTA, CDR2 FQGNSA. The CDR3 is 15 amino acids. Unmatched junction bases numbered 4, after V lost 2 bases and J lost 7 bases. CDR3 loop: CASSLSGRADGELFF. CDR3 nucleotides: TGTGCCAGCAGCTTAAGCGGGAGGGCCGACGGGGAGCTGTTTTTT.

The CDR3 region is CASSQAQGYGYTF. The CDR3 coding sequence is TGTGCCAGCAGCCAAGCCCAGGGCTATGGCTACACCTTC. The rearrangement uses TRBV3-1 (or the pseudogene TRBV3-2) and TRBJ1-2; a possible D gene is TRBD1 (5 bases). V was shortened by 1 base and J by 4 bases, with 7 bases between the two germline ends. The CDR3 is made up of 13 amino acids. Germline CDR1 and CDR2: LGHDT and YNNKEL (reference sequence).

The rearrangement links TRBV3-1 (or the pseudogene TRBV3-2) to TRBJ1-1; D may be TRBD1 (5 bases). V lost 4 bases, J lost 4 bases, and 16 bases lay in between. Looked up from germline, CDR1 is LGHDT and CDR2 is YNNKEL (reference sequence). This CDR3 region has 15 residues. This chain's CDR3 is CASSPPGGITTEAFF. CDR3 coding DNA: TGTGCCAGCAGCCCACCGGGGGGAATAACCACTGAAGCTTTCTTT.

The chain is built from TRBV5-1 and TRBJ2-2, with 10 bases that match TRBD1. Germline V gene lookup returns CDR1 SGHRS and CDR2 YFSETQ. V shed 4 bases and J 6 bases; nucleotides not matched to a gene: 6. The CDR3 is made up of 15 amino acids. CDR3 coding DNA: TGCGCCAGCAGCACGGGACAGGGGCGAGCCGGGGAGCTGTTTTTT. The encoded protein is CASSTGQGRAGELFF. Variable domain in full (rest from reference TRBV5-1 and TRBJ2-2): KAGVTQTPRYLIKTRGQQVTLSCSPISGHRSVSWYQQTPGQGLQFLFEYFSETQRNKGNFPGRFSGRQFSNSRSEMNVSTLELGDSALYLCASSTGQGRAGELFFGEGSRLTVL.

The V call is TRBV2, the J call TRBJ2-3, with D hard to call. Germline assignment: CDR1 SNHLY and CDR2 FYNNEI. V was pared by 3 bases and J by 2 bases, with 3 bases between. The CDR3 length is 12 residues. In nucleotides, the CDR3 is TGTGCCAGCAGTGACCTCACAGATACGCAGTATTTT. It translates to CASSDLTDTQYF.

The genes are TRBV28 and TRBJ2-7; 8 bases match TRBD1. This CDR3 is 15 amino acids long. V shed 4 bases, J shed 3 bases, and the junction held 8 bases outside the gene matches. Germline-derived CDR1 and CDR2 are MDHEN and SYDVKM. CDR3 in DNA: TGTGCCAGCAGTTCGCCCACAGGGGGGAACTACGAGCAGTACTTC. The encoded protein is CASSSPTGGNYEQYF.

The V and J genes are TRBV3-1 (or the pseudogene TRBV3-2) and TRBJ1-2, with unresolved D. This CDR3 is built from 14 residues. Germline assignment: CDR1 LGHDT and CDR2 YNNKEL (reference sequence). Trimming left V 5 bases short and J 5 bases short, with 15 bases between. The CDR3 protein is CASSEVGGGYGYTF. CDR3 DNA sequence: TGTGCCAGCAGCGAAGTGGGAGGAGGGTATGGCTACACCTTC.

This sequence joins TRBV12-3 or TRBV12-4 and TRBJ1-6, with D tentatively TRBD1 (5 bases). Trimming left V 8 bases short and J 9 bases short, with 14 bases between. The CDR3 consists of 13 residues. As DNA, the CDR3 is TGTGCCAGCGGGGGAGGGGATGGTTCACCCCTCCACTTT. It codes for CASGGGDGSPLHF.

The chain carries TRBV18 and TRBJ1-1, with D perhaps matching TRBD1 (5 bases). V lost 2 bases to trimming and J lost 13 bases, with 23 bases between them. The CDR3 consists of 15 residues. Germline assignment: CDR1 KGHSH and CDR2 LQKENI. CDR3 nucleotides: TGTGCCAGCTCACCATCGGGACGAGCGGGGGGGATAGGTTTCTTT. Protein sequence: CASSPSGRAGGIGFF.

This clone was seen ten or more times. The chain uses TRBV21-1 and TRBJ2-4; TRBD2, the table's D call, was not compared with the DNA. TRBV21-1 is a listed pseudogene. The CDR3 is made up of 14 amino acids. CDR3 region: CASKREGVKNIQYF. CDR3 nucleotides: TGTGCCAGCAAGCGGGAGGGCGTCAAAAACATTCAGTACTTC.

This chain connects TRBV19 to TRBJ1-5; D not certain. With 4 bases removed from V and 7 bases from J, the gap between germline ends came to 11 bases. CDR3 length equals 13 residues. The germline V gene encodes CDR1 LNHDA and CDR2 SQIVND (reference sequence). The CDR3 sequence: CASSTRVGQPQHF. CDR3 in DNA: TGTGCCAGTAGTACGAGGGTGGGCCAGCCCCAGCATTTT.

In this sample, this clone turned up a few times. The chain combines TRBV19 with TRBJ1-5; D possibly corresponds to TRBD1 (6 bases). CDR1 LNHDA and CDR2 SQIVND come from the germline V gene (reference sequence). V lost 7 bases and J 11 bases, leaving 12 bases between the germline ends. The CDR3 extends over 11 amino acids. In nucleotides, the CDR3 is TGTGCCAGTACTTCAGACAGGTCCCAGCATTTT. Its translation: CASTSDRSQHF.

V and J are TRBV2 and TRBJ2-1, with a tentative D call TRBD2 (6 bases). Germline CDR1 and CDR2: SNHLY and FYNNEI. This CDR3 spans 12 amino acids. Trimming took off 7 bases at V and 10 bases at J, with 14 bases between the two ends. The CDR3 here is CASKAMEGEQFF. The CDR3 DNA sequence: TGTGCCAGCAAAGCGATGGAGGGAGAGCAGTTCTTC.

The genes are TRBV5-1 and TRBJ1-4, with D possibly being TRBD1 (6 bases). Germline V gene lookup returns CDR1 SGHRS and CDR2 YFSETQ. V dropped 2 bases and J dropped 3 bases, with 14 bases sitting between them. The CDR3 consists of 16 residues. The CDR3 sequence is CASSFDPGVSNEKLFF. CDR3 nucleotide sequence: TGCGCCAGCAGCTTCGATCCAGGGGTATCTAATGAAAAACTGTTTTTT.

The chain is built from TRBV19 and TRBJ1-2; D perhaps matches TRBD1 (5 bases). Per the germline V gene, CDR1 is LNHDA and CDR2 is SQIVND (reference sequence). The CDR3 spans 14 residues. V dropped 4 bases and J dropped 3 bases, with 12 bases sitting between them. For the CDR3, the DNA is TGTGCCAGTAGTAGGAGGGACGGATACTATGGCTACACCTTC. Translating gives CASSRRDGYYGYTF.

The chain recombines TRBV29-1 with TRBJ2-2; the match to TRBD1 covers 7 bases. CDR1 SQVTM and CDR2 ANQGSEA come from the germline V gene. CDR3 length: 14 amino acids. Trimming at V came to 7 bases and at J to 6 bases, leaving 11 bases not matched to a gene. CDR3: CSAYRDRWAGELFF. The CDR3 region has the DNA TGCAGCGCGTACCGGGACAGATGGGCCGGGGAGCTGTTTTTT.

The V and J genes are TRBV2 and TRBJ2-1, with TRBD2 as a possible D gene (7 bases). Trimming took off 8 bases at V and 8 bases at J, with 19 bases between the two ends. Germline V gene data show CDR1 as SNHLY and CDR2 as FYNNEI. This CDR3 contains 14 residues. CDR3 amino acids: CASGRGRGEDEQFF. The CDR3 DNA follows: TGTGCCAGCGGGAGGGGCAGGGGTGAGGATGAGCAGTTCTTC.

Worth noting for this clone: Mismatch with germline at one junction end may stem from a read error. The rearrangement links TRBV12-3 or TRBV12-4 to TRBJ1-4; perhaps TRBD1 as D (5 bases). The CDR3 consists of 12 residues. CDR3 in amino acids: CASSLNWAGPTF. The CDR3 bases are TGTGCCAGCAGTTTAAATTGGGCAGGGCCCACTTTT.

The CDR3: CASSYTGFEAFF. CDR3 DNA: TGTGCCAGCAGTTATACGGGTTTTGAAGCTTTCTTT. V usage is TRBV2 and J usage is TRBJ1-1; D is uncertain. V was pared by 5 bases and J by 7 bases, with 11 bases between. Germline V lookup: CDR1 SNHLY, CDR2 FYNNEI. The CDR3 sequence is 12 residues long. Looking up the rest from reference TRBV2 and TRBJ1-1 gives the full variable domain: EPEVTQTPSHQVTQMGQEVILRCVPISNHLYFYWYRQILGQKVEFLVSFYNNEISEKSEIFDDQFSVERPDGSNFTLKIRSTKLEDSAMYFCASSYTGFEAFFGQGTRLTVV.

V and J are TRBV6-1 and TRBJ2-7; D might be TRBD1 (7 bases). V lost 2 bases and J 6 bases, leaving 23 bases between the germline ends. CDR1 is MNHNS, CDR2 SASEGT, per germline. This CDR3 contains 17 residues. CDR3 residues: CASSEPAGGGAGLEQYF. CDR3 sequence (DNA): TGTGCCAGCAGTGAACCGGCAGGAGGGGGCGCAGGGCTCGAGCAGTACTTC.

This chain links TRBV4-3 with TRBJ2-7; TRBD2 matches at 8 bases. This CDR3 has 16 residues. The V gene end was trimmed by 2 bases and the J gene end by 2 bases; junction bases not matched to a gene: 8. Germline V gene lookup returns CDR1 LGHNA and CDR2 YSLEER. As DNA, the CDR3 is TGCGCCAGCAGCCAACTACCCGGGACTAGAACCTACGAGCAGTACTTC. Translated, it gives CASSQLPGTRTYEQYF.